The rows below give T cell receptor beta chains drawn from one sample of a study of early T cells in non-severe SARS-CoV-2 infection. Via MiXCR, TCRdb re-called the 5' RACE reads, giving one row per CDR3 protein. The data contain about 26,000 distinct CDR3 sequences, 5.1% of them singletons. Sequencing was done on a sample of whole blood. These receptors were collected from an adult who was a healthcare worker with PCR-confirmed SARS-CoV-2 infection or an uninfected control (not recorded which). CDR3s include the opening cysteine and the closing phenylalanine or tryptophan. Each record gives: J gene, V gene, CDR3 length, clone size, D gene, CDR3 protein, CDR3 DNA. A D gene is named only where the DNA matches it firmly. Rows may omit the clone size; those that give it use once, few, many or a size class.

j_call: TRBJ1-6; v_call: TRBV4-3; cdr3_length: 15; clone_size: few; d_call: NA; cdr3_aa: CASSARTSRGSPLHF; cdr3_nt: TGCGCCAGCAGCGCTCGGACTTCCAGAGGTTCACCCCTCCACTTT
j_call: TRBJ2-5; v_call: TRBV6-5; cdr3_length: 13; clone_size: many; d_call: TRBD1; cdr3_aa: CAAQGAFGETQYF; cdr3_nt: TGTGCCGCGCAGGGGGCATTCGGAGAGACCCAGTACTTC
j_call: TRBJ2-3; v_call: TRBV11-2; cdr3_length: 15; clone_size: NA; d_call: NA; cdr3_aa: CASSPYHRATDTQYF; cdr3_nt: TGTGCCAGCAGCCCATACCACAGGGCAACAGATACGCAGTATTTT
j_call: TRBJ2-4; v_call: TRBV6-2/TRBV6-3; cdr3_length: 13; clone_size: medium-sized; d_call: TRBD1; cdr3_aa: CASSYGTGDIQYF; cdr3_nt: TGTGCCAGCAGTTACGGGACAGGAGACATTCAGTACTTC
j_call: TRBJ1-5; v_call: TRBV12-3/TRBV12-4; cdr3_length: 13; clone_size: many; d_call: NA; cdr3_aa: CASSLKGGQPQHF; cdr3_nt: TGTGCCAGCAGTTTAAAGGGAGGTCAGCCCCAGCATTTT
j_call: TRBJ1-5; v_call: TRBV25-1; cdr3_length: 14; clone_size: NA; d_call: NA; cdr3_aa: CASSEGRVGQPQHF; cdr3_nt: TGTGCTAGCAGTGAAGGCAGGGTTGGGCAGCCCCAGCATTTT
j_call: TRBJ1-1; v_call: TRBV5-1; cdr3_length: 15; clone_size: many; d_call: NA; cdr3_aa: CASGILGGAYTEAFF; cdr3_nt: TGCGCCAGCGGGATTCTGGGGGGCGCATACACTGAAGCTTTCTTT
j_call: TRBJ2-1; v_call: TRBV7-9; cdr3_length: 17; clone_size: NA; d_call: TRBD1; cdr3_aa: CASSIREQGSSYNEQFF; cdr3_nt: TGTGCCAGCAGCATTCGGGAACAGGGGAGCTCCTACAATGAGCAGTTCTTC
j_call: TRBJ2-7; v_call: TRBV14; cdr3_length: 19; clone_size: many; d_call: TRBD2; cdr3_aa: CASSQDPEGLAGPRDEQYF; cdr3_nt: TGTGCCAGCAGCCAAGACCCAGAGGGACTAGCGGGGCCCCGGGACGAGCAGTACTTC
j_call: TRBJ2-3; v_call: TRBV20-1; cdr3_length: 14; clone_size: many; d_call: TRBD2; cdr3_aa: CSARVASGGDTQYF; cdr3_nt: TGCAGTGCTAGAGTGGCTAGCGGGGGAGATACGCAGTATTTT
j_call: TRBJ1-6; v_call: TRBV7-2; cdr3_length: 15; clone_size: NA; d_call: TRBD1; cdr3_aa: CASSLAGQGNSPLHF; cdr3_nt: TGTGCCAGCAGCTTAGCGGGACAGGGTAATTCACCCCTCCACTTT
j_call: TRBJ1-1; v_call: TRBV12-3/TRBV12-4; cdr3_length: 17; clone_size: NA; d_call: TRBD1; cdr3_aa: CASSPGQGIYMNTEAFF; cdr3_nt: TGTGCCAGCAGTCCAGGACAGGGGATATATATGAACACTGAAGCTTTCTTT
j_call: TRBJ1-5; v_call: TRBV9; cdr3_length: 15; clone_size: NA; d_call: TRBD1; cdr3_aa: CASSGDSAGNQPQHF; cdr3_nt: TGTGCCAGCAGCGGGGACAGCGCCGGCAATCAGCCCCAGCATTTT
j_call: TRBJ2-1; v_call: TRBV9; cdr3_length: 16; clone_size: few; d_call: NA; cdr3_aa: CASSVGGGTYYNEQFF; cdr3_nt: TGTGCCAGCAGCGTAGGGGGAGGAACATACTACAATGAGCAGTTCTTC
j_call: TRBJ2-3; v_call: TRBV11-3; cdr3_length: 14; clone_size: NA; d_call: NA; cdr3_aa: CASSPGTSRDTQYF; cdr3_nt: TGTGCCAGCAGCCCTGGGACTTCGAGAGATACGCAGTATTTT
j_call: TRBJ2-3; v_call: TRBV5-1; cdr3_length: 17; clone_size: many; d_call: NA; cdr3_aa: CASSLGYQGRGTDTQYF; cdr3_nt: TGCGCCAGCAGCTTGGGCTACCAGGGGCGCGGCACAGATACGCAGTATTTT
j_call: TRBJ2-3; v_call: TRBV20-1; cdr3_length: 14; clone_size: many; d_call: NA; cdr3_aa: CSAQAGTTTDTQYF; cdr3_nt: TGCAGTGCCCAGGCCGGGACCACCACAGATACGCAGTATTTT
j_call: TRBJ2-1; v_call: TRBV18; cdr3_length: 15; clone_size: many; d_call: TRBD1; cdr3_aa: CASSPDRVSYNEQFF; cdr3_nt: TGTGCCAGCTCACCTGACAGGGTCTCCTACAATGAGCAGTTCTTC
j_call: TRBJ1-1; v_call: TRBV11-2; cdr3_length: 14; clone_size: many; d_call: NA; cdr3_aa: CASSLGGRVTEAFF; cdr3_nt: TGTGCCAGCAGCTTAGGGGGTCGGGTCACTGAAGCTTTCTTT
j_call: TRBJ2-1; v_call: TRBV2; cdr3_length: 15; clone_size: once; d_call: NA; cdr3_aa: CASTDSTSPYNEQFF; cdr3_nt: TGTGCCAGTACGGACAGCACGTCACCCTACAATGAGCAGTTCTTC
j_call: TRBJ2-7; v_call: TRBV27; cdr3_length: 15; clone_size: many; d_call: TRBD1; cdr3_aa: CASSSPGQGSYEQYF; cdr3_nt: TGTGCCAGCAGTTCTCCGGGACAGGGTTCCTACGAGCAGTACTTC
j_call: TRBJ2-5; v_call: TRBV27; cdr3_length: 15; clone_size: many; d_call: NA; cdr3_aa: CASSLRQVDQETQYF; cdr3_nt: TGTGCCAGCAGTCTTAGACAGGTAGACCAAGAGACCCAGTACTTC
j_call: TRBJ2-3; v_call: TRBV7-9; cdr3_length: 15; clone_size: many; d_call: NA; cdr3_aa: CASSRPGGSADTQYF; cdr3_nt: TGTGCCAGCAGCCGACCTGGAGGAAGCGCAGATACGCAGTATTTT
j_call: TRBJ2-5; v_call: TRBV25-1; cdr3_length: 14; clone_size: many; d_call: NA; cdr3_aa: CASSESAFQETQYF; cdr3_nt: TGTGCCAGCAGTGAATCGGCATTTCAAGAGACCCAGTACTTC
j_call: TRBJ2-7; v_call: TRBV3-1; cdr3_length: 14; clone_size: NA; d_call: TRBD2; cdr3_aa: CASSASGGRYEQYF; cdr3_nt: TGTGCCAGCAGCGCTAGCGGGGGACGCTACGAGCAGTACTTC
j_call: TRBJ2-5; v_call: TRBV29-1; cdr3_length: 13; clone_size: many; d_call: NA; cdr3_aa: CSVCPDSQETQYF; cdr3_nt: TGCAGCGTTTGCCCAGATAGCCAAGAGACCCAGTACTTC
j_call: TRBJ2-1; v_call: TRBV12-3/TRBV12-4; cdr3_length: 13; clone_size: few; d_call: NA; cdr3_aa: CASSGGIYNEQFF; cdr3_nt: TGTGCCAGCAGTGGGGGGATCTACAATGAGCAGTTCTTC
j_call: TRBJ2-7; v_call: TRBV7-2; cdr3_length: 13; clone_size: many; d_call: TRBD1; cdr3_aa: CASSLGTGREQYF; cdr3_nt: TGTGCCAGCAGCTTAGGGACAGGGAGAGAGCAGTACTTC
j_call: TRBJ1-4; v_call: TRBV10-2; cdr3_length: 12; clone_size: few; d_call: NA; cdr3_aa: CASSATNEKLFF; cdr3_nt: TGCGCCAGCAGTGCAACGAACGAAAAACTGTTTTTT
j_call: TRBJ2-7; v_call: TRBV7-2; cdr3_length: 13; clone_size: NA; d_call: NA; cdr3_aa: CASSSQGISEQYF; cdr3_nt: TGTGCCAGCAGCAGCCAGGGCATCTCGGAGCAGTACTTC
j_call: TRBJ2-7; v_call: TRBV6-1; cdr3_length: 13; clone_size: few; d_call: NA; cdr3_aa: CASTEYSEGEQYF; cdr3_nt: TGTGCCAGCACCGAATATTCCGAGGGCGAGCAGTACTTC
j_call: TRBJ2-7; v_call: TRBV19; cdr3_length: 14; clone_size: many; d_call: NA; cdr3_aa: CASSRRDEGYEQYF; cdr3_nt: TGTGCCAGTAGTAGACGGGACGAAGGCTACGAGCAGTACTTC
j_call: TRBJ2-3; v_call: TRBV4-2; cdr3_length: 16; clone_size: NA; d_call: TRBD2; cdr3_aa: CASSQELAGFPDTQYF; cdr3_nt: TGTGCCAGCAGCCAAGAACTAGCGGGGTTTCCAGATACGCAGTATTTT
j_call: TRBJ2-7; v_call: TRBV5-1; cdr3_length: 14; clone_size: many; d_call: NA; cdr3_aa: CASSLGDYSYEQYF; cdr3_nt: TGCGCCAGCAGCTTGGGGGATTATTCCTACGAGCAGTACTTC
j_call: TRBJ1-5; v_call: TRBV4-1; cdr3_length: 15; clone_size: many; d_call: NA; cdr3_aa: CASSQDQGVGQPQHF; cdr3_nt: TGCGCCAGCAGCCAAGATCAGGGTGTAGGTCAGCCCCAGCATTTT
j_call: TRBJ2-2; v_call: TRBV6-5; cdr3_length: 15; clone_size: few; d_call: NA; cdr3_aa: CASSYSGYNTGELFF; cdr3_nt: TGTGCCAGCAGTTACTCAGGTTACAACACCGGGGAGCTGTTTTTT
j_call: TRBJ2-5; v_call: TRBV29-1; cdr3_length: 16; clone_size: many; d_call: TRBD2; cdr3_aa: CSVERMPSGGLETQYF; cdr3_nt: TGCAGCGTTGAAAGGATGCCTAGCGGGGGGTTGGAGACCCAGTACTTC
j_call: TRBJ1-2; v_call: TRBV3-1; cdr3_length: 14; clone_size: few; d_call: NA; cdr3_aa: CASSQEATAYGYTF; cdr3_nt: TGTGCCAGCAGCCAAGAGGCCACTGCCTATGGCTACACCTTC